The next 26 T cell receptor beta chains were all read from a single sample in a study of cytomegalovirus exposure and HLA in healthy donors. The PCR ran on 60 Vbeta and 13 Jbeta primers. The data were produced by immunoSEQ multiplex PCR, yet TCRdb's version contains in-frame clones alone and is incomplete. The table lists more than 85,000 clones, about 79% of them singletons. The sequenced material came from PBMCs. These receptors all come from a female donor in good health and CMV-seropositive.

A note on this clone: The junction shows a germline mismatch at one end, possibly a read error. The V gene is TRBV7-9, the J gene TRBJ2-3; D is perhaps TRBD2 (6 bases). This CDR3 comprises 17 residues. CDR1 is SEHNR and CDR2 is FQNEAQ in the germline V gene (reference sequence). CDR3 nucleotide sequence: TGTTCCAGCAGCTTAGAGATCCCGGGAGCCATACGGGTCGCGCAGTATTTT. Its protein product is CSSSLEIPGAIRVAQYF.

This clone was detected once. This sequence joins TRBV5-6 and TRBJ1-4; TRBD1 matches 10 bases. Trimming at V came to 3 bases and at J to 10 bases, leaving 9 bases not matched to a gene. The CDR3 is 15 amino acids. Germline CDR1 reads SGHDT; CDR2 reads YYEEEE. The CDR3 loop reads CASSSDRGRFGKLFF. The CDR3 DNA is TGTGCCAGCAGCTCCGACAGGGGGCGATTTGGAAAACTGTTTTTT.

The rearrangement joins TRBV5-6 to TRBJ2-1, with TRBD2 as a possible D gene (6 bases). This CDR3 has 15 residues. Trimming took 4 bases from V and 8 from J, leaving 19 bases between them. Germline lookup yields CDR1 SGHDT and CDR2 YYEEEE. CDR3 residues: CASSRWGVGSDEQFF. CDR3 nucleotides: TGTGCCAGCAGCCGGTGGGGGGTGGGCAGCGATGAGCAGTTCTTC.

This clone was seen more than once but under ten times. Distinct nucleotide sequences in the sample also encode this CDR3. The chain combines TRBV27 with TRBJ2-5; TRBD2 might be the D (6 bases). Germline assignment: CDR1 MNHEY and CDR2 SMNVEV (reference sequence). The CDR3 has 14 residues. Deletions cut 2 bases from V and 5 bases from J, with 12 bases between. The CDR3 DNA follows: TGTGCCAGCAGTTTAGGGGCGGGGCGGGAGACCCAGTACTTC. Its protein is CASSLGAGRETQYF.

This chain uses TRBV6-1 with TRBJ2-7, with a weak D call TRBD2 (6 bases). The CDR3 runs 13 residues. V was shortened by 7 bases and J by 2 bases, with 12 bases between the two germline ends. Germline-derived CDR1 and CDR2 are MNHNS and SASEGT. The CDR3 DNA reads TGTGCCAGCAAGGAGGGCAGTACCTACGAGCAGTACTTC. Its translation: CASKEGSTYEQYF.

The chain uses TRBV20-1 and TRBJ1-1; 10 bases map to TRBD1. In germline, CDR1 is DFQATT, CDR2 SNEGSKA (reference sequence). CDR3 size: 8 residues. CDR3 nucleotide sequence: TGCTGGACAGGGGGGGCTTTCTTT. Translating it yields CWTGGAFF.

The chain links TRBV2 to TRBJ1-3, with 7 positions matching TRBD1. Germline CDR1 is SNHLY and CDR2 is FYNNEI. This CDR3 comprises 15 residues. V lost 5 bases and J lost 4; bases outside the gene matches: 8. This CDR3 is CASSRTGSAGNTIYF. The CDR3, as DNA: TGTGCCAGCAGTCGGACAGGATCCGCAGGAAACACCATATATTTT.

This clone has just one count. The gene calls are TRBV25-1 and TRBJ1-1; the match to TRBD1 covers 8 bases. Trimming cost V 7 bases and J 4 bases; bases outside gene matches: 5. This CDR3 is built from 13 residues. Germline V gene lookup returns CDR1 MGHDK and CDR2 SYGVNS. The CDR3 region has the DNA TGTGCCAGCACCAAACAGGGGGGCACTGAAGCTTTCTTT. It encodes CASTKQGGTEAFF.

This clone has a single count. V gene TRBV30 combines with J gene TRBJ2-7; 7 bases match TRBD1. V gave up 3 bases and J gave up 6 bases; unmatched junction bases: 11. Per germline, CDR1 GTSNPN and CDR2 SVGIG (reference sequence). CDR3 size: 14 residues. CDR3 residues: CAWSEGQGVAEQYF. DNA for the CDR3: TGTGCCTGGAGCGAGGGGCAGGGGGTGGCCGAGCAGTACTTC.

This clone has just one count. The chain links TRBV5-4 to TRBJ2-3, with TRBD2 matching over 7 bases. Germline values: CDR1 SGHNT, CDR2 YYREEE (reference sequence). This CDR3 comprises 15 residues. V trimming: 6 bases; J trimming: 2 bases; junction bases outside the gene matches: 9. The CDR3 protein is CASNPGGLNTDTQYF. CDR3 DNA: TGTGCCAGCAATCCGGGGGGACTCAACACAGATACGCAGTATTTT.

This sequence joins TRBV5-1 and TRBJ1-2; TRBD1 is a possible D gene (5 bases). Trimming cost V 4 bases and J 6 bases, with 19 bases left between them. CDR3 length: 15 amino acids. Germline CDR1 reads SGHRS; CDR2 reads YFSETQ. DNA for the CDR3: TGCGCCAGCAGCCGGCTTGGGGGGAGGGGTGATGGCTACACCTTC. Its protein is CASSRLGGRGDGYTF.

CDR3 DNA sequence: TGTGCCAGCAGTCGACAGTTTTCTGGGGCCAACGTCCTGACTTTC. It encodes CASSRQFSGANVLTF. This chain uses TRBV27 with TRBJ2-6; D possibly corresponds to TRBD1 (5 bases). The germline V gene has CDR1 MNHEY and CDR2 SMNVEV (reference sequence). The ends were cut back, 5 bases at V and 1 base at J, with 9 bases in the middle. This CDR3 is built from 15 residues.

The chain is built from TRBV30 and TRBJ2-3; D uncertain. V was pared by 8 bases and J by 2 bases, with 8 bases between. This CDR3 comprises 11 residues. Germline V CDR1 and CDR2: GTSNPN, SVGIG (reference sequence). The CDR3 DNA follows: TGTGCCGGCTGGTACACAGATACGCAGTATTTT. Its translation: CAGWYTDTQYF. Variable domain in full (rest from reference TRBV30 and TRBJ2-3): SQTIHQWPATLVQPVGSPLSLECTVEGTSNPNLYWYRQAAGRGLQLLFYSVGIGQISSEVPQNLSASRPQDRQFILSSKKLLLSDSGFYLCAGWYTDTQYFGPGTRLTVL.

The chain uses TRBV5-4 and TRBJ2-1; TRBD2 matches 10 bases. The CDR3 is 13 residues long. Germline-derived CDR1 and CDR2 are SGHNT and YYREEE (reference sequence). Germline trimming cut 7 bases from V and 4 bases from J; bases unmatched to any gene: 2. The CDR3 loop is CASQRGGYNEQFF. As DNA, the CDR3 is TGTGCCAGCCAGCGGGGGGGGTACAATGAGCAGTTCTTC.

About this clone itself: One end of the junction is discordant with germline, which a read error may explain. The same CDR3 arises from other DNA sequences in this sample as well. J is TRBJ2-2 and V is TRBV25-1, with TRBD2 matching 8 bases. CDR3 length: 17 residues. Per germline, CDR1 MGHDK and CDR2 SYGVNS. The DNA for the CDR3 is TGCGCCAGCAGTGAGGCCAGCGGGAGCCTCAAAACCGGGGAGCTGTTTTTT. It specifies CASSEASGSLKTGELFF.

To note about this clone: One junction end does not reproduce the germline sequence, and a read error may be involved. The rearrangement links TRBV5-6 to TRBJ2-4; 12 bases agree with TRBD1. CDR1 and CDR2 (germline): SGHDT, YYEEEE. This CDR3 comprises 16 residues. The DNA for the CDR3 is TGTGCCAGCAGCTCGGGACAGGGGGCTTATGAAAACAGTCAGTACTTC. It codes for CASSSGQGAYENSQYF.

V and J are TRBV7-9 and TRBJ2-7; 8 bases line up with TRBD2. The germline gives CDR1 SEHNR, CDR2 FQNEAQ (reference sequence). Trimming took 6 bases from V and 5 from J; bases not matched to a gene: 15. CDR3 size: 16 residues. The CDR3 reads CASSYSGGESRHEQYF. CDR3 DNA: TGTGCCAGCAGTTACAGCGGGGGCGAATCACGCCACGAGCAGTACTTC. The entire variable domain, with the rest obtained from reference TRBV7-9 and TRBJ2-7, is as follows: DTGVSQNPRHKITKRGQNVTFRCDPISEHNRLYWYRQTLGQGPEFLTYFQNEAQLEKSRLLSDRFSAERPKGSFSTLEIQRTEQGDSAMYLCASSYSGGESRHEQYFGPGTRLTVT.

J is TRBJ2-7 and V is TRBV18; D perhaps matches TRBD2 (5 bases). Trimming removed 2 bases at V and 4 bases at J, with 15 bases between. The CDR3 has 15 residues. The germline gives CDR1 KGHSH, CDR2 LQKENI. CDR3 amino acids: CASSPNLAATYEQYF. In DNA, the CDR3 is TGTGCCAGCTCACCAAATCTAGCTGCGACATACGAGCAGTACTTC.

The chain recombines TRBV27 with TRBJ2-2, with TRBD2 matching over 8 bases. Germline CDR1 is MNHEY and CDR2 is SMNVEV (reference sequence). V lost 4 bases, J lost 4 bases, and 5 bases stayed unmatched. The CDR3 consists of 15 residues. CDR3 protein: CASSSVAGRTGELFF. The CDR3 DNA reads as TGTGCCAGCAGTTCGGTAGCGGGGCGCACCGGGGAGCTGTTTTTT.

A word on this clone: Other DNA sequences from this sample encode an identical CDR3 as well. V gene TRBV7-8 combines with J gene TRBJ1-5, with TRBD1 matching over 9 bases. Germline loops: CDR1 SGHVS, CDR2 FQNEAQ. The CDR3 runs to 16 residues. J was trimmed by 1 base and V by 3 bases; bases with no gene match: 4. The CDR3 loop reads CASSLGTGRSNQPQHF. CDR3 nucleotides: TGTGCCAGCAGCTTGGGGACAGGGCGAAGCAATCAGCCCCAGCATTTT.

Note on this clone: At the DNA level, this CDR3 is encoded by other sequences in the same sample as well. The rearrangement links TRBV5-4 to TRBJ1-2, with 7 positions matching TRBD1. The germline V gene has CDR1 SGHNT and CDR2 YYREEE (reference sequence). V gave up 0 bases and J gave up 4 bases; unmatched junction bases: 0. The CDR3 consists of 13 residues. CDR3 nucleotide sequence: TGTGCCAGCAGCTTGGACAGGGGCTATGGCTACACCTTC. As protein: CASSLDRGYGYTF.

J is TRBJ2-5 and V is TRBV25-1, with 11 bases aligning to TRBD1. Matching the DNA end better, TRBJ2-7 makes the J call doubtful. CDR1 MGHDK and CDR2 SYGVNS come from the germline V gene. CDR3 length: 14 residues. The CDR3 DNA reads TGTGCCAGCCGGGACAGGGGGTTCCCCTACGAGCAGTACTTC. Translating it yields CASRDRGFPYEQYF.

The gene calls are TRBV6-1 and TRBJ1-6, with D unresolved. The CDR3 is 13 amino acids. V was clipped by 8 bases and J by 2 bases, with 7 bases between them. The germline gives CDR1 MNHNS, CDR2 SASEGT. In DNA, the CDR3 is TGTGCCAGCCAGAAGACCTATAATTCACCCCTCCACTTT. This sequence encodes CASQKTYNSPLHF.

The chain recombines TRBV6-5 with TRBJ2-7; 7 bases fit TRBD1. CDR1 and CDR2 from the germline V gene are MNHEY and SVGAGI. The CDR3 totals 16 residues. V lost 4 bases and J lost 0; bases outside the gene matches: 9. The CDR3 is CASSFDRAPSSYEQYF. CDR3 nucleotides: TGTGCCAGCAGTTTCGACAGGGCCCCTTCCTCCTACGAGCAGTACTTC.

The chain uses TRBV27 and TRBJ2-3; 12 bases line up with TRBD1. Unmatched junction bases numbered 14, after V lost 5 bases and J lost 8 bases. In germline, CDR1 is MNHEY, CDR2 SMNVEV (reference sequence). This CDR3 is 17 amino acids long. The CDR3 nucleotides read TGTGCCAGCAGTCAAGGGGGACAGGGGGCCTCCATTGGTACGCAGTATTTT. It specifies CASSQGGQGASIGTQYF.

The chain carries TRBV6-4 and TRBJ2-5; a weak D match, TRBD2 (6 bases). The J call may not be correct, given that the DNA end is closer to TRBJ2-7. The germline gives CDR1 MRHNA, CDR2 SNTAGT. The CDR3 spans 18 residues. The CDR3 region is CASRVGRILLAKSYEQYF. The CDR3 coding sequence is TGTGCCAGCAGAGTCGGTAGGATATTACTAGCTAAGTCCTACGAGCAGTACTTC.